These 24 T cell receptor beta chains were sequenced from one sample in a study of response to subunit inactivated influenza vaccine. In TCRdb, the RT-PCR reads were re-called with MiXCR into one record per CDR3 protein. The sample has about 780,000 distinct CDR3 sequences, 18% seen once. This specimen was PBMCs from blood, taken 4 to 6 days after vaccination. All receptors come from a man in his forties or fifties who received an inactivated influenza vaccine.

In its sample, this clonotype was seen many times. The rearrangement uses TRBV12-3 or TRBV12-4 and TRBJ2-1; D is undetermined. CDR3 length: 12 amino acids. Trimming pared 3 bases from V and 10 bases from J, leaving 10 bases between. CDR3 nucleotides: TGTGCCAGCAGTTTTAGGGTTGGGGAGCAGTTCTTC. Its protein product is CASSFRVGEQFF.

J is TRBJ2-7 and V is TRBV5-1; D may match TRBD1 or TRBD2 (5 bases each). CDR3 size: 14 residues. V lost 3 bases, J lost 5 bases, and 15 bases lay in between. Germline values: CDR1 SGHRS, CDR2 YFSETQ. CDR3 protein: CASSYRDDRDEQYF. The CDR3 DNA sequence: TGCGCCAGCAGCTACCGGGACGACCGGGACGAGCAGTACTTC. The whole variable domain, filled in from reference TRBV5-1 and TRBJ2-7, reads KAGVTQTPRYLIKTRGQQVTLSCSPISGHRSVSWYQQTPGQGLQFLFEYFSETQRNKGNFPGRFSGRQFSNSRSEMNVSTLELGDSALYLCASSYRDDRDEQYFGPGTRLTVT.

The chain has TRBV6-5 and TRBJ2-3; tentatively, D is TRBD1 (5 bases). Germline values: CDR1 MNHEY, CDR2 SVGAGI. This CDR3 is 14 amino acids long. The ends were cut back, 0 bases at V and 1 base at J, with 5 bases in the middle. The chain's CDR3 is CASSYSGRTDTQYF. For the CDR3, the DNA is TGTGCCAGCAGTTACTCGGGGCGCACAGATACGCAGTATTTT.

This clonotype turned up a few times. The chain recombines TRBV7-2 with TRBJ1-3, with no clear D. The V and J ends lost 5 bases and 1 base respectively, with 9 bases between them. Germline V gene sequence: CDR1 SGHTA, CDR2 FQGNSA. The CDR3 consists of 14 residues. The CDR3: CASSPSISGNTIYF. The CDR3 DNA reads TGTGCCAGCAGCCCCAGCATATCTGGAAACACCATATATTTT. The whole variable domain, remainder taken from reference TRBV7-2 and TRBJ1-3, is GAGVSQSPSNKVTEKGKDVELRCDPISGHTALYWYRQSLGQGLEFLIYFQGNSAPDKSGLPSDRFSAERTGGSVSTLTIQRTQQEDSAVYLCASSPSISGNTIYFGEGSWLTVV.

The chain recombines TRBV12-3 or TRBV12-4 with TRBJ2-5, with unresolved D. The CDR3 sequence is 13 residues long. Trimming pared 5 bases from V and 3 bases from J, leaving 10 bases between. The CDR3 loop is CASSTNIEETQYF. The CDR3 DNA follows: TGTGCCAGCAGTACAAACATTGAAGAGACCCAGTACTTC.

The V gene is TRBV5-1, the J gene TRBJ1-5; no clear D. V lost 7 bases, J lost 3 bases, and 17 bases lay in between. The CDR3 contains 15 residues. CDR1 and CDR2 (germline): SGHRS, YFSETQ. In DNA, the CDR3 is TGCGCCAGCTTGGGGAAAATGATTATCAATCAGCCCCAGCATTTT. Its translation is CASLGKMIINQPQHF.

This clonotype occurred many times. V gene TRBV5-5 combines with J gene TRBJ1-5, with TRBD1 matching over 7 bases. V was clipped by 4 bases and J by 6 bases; unmatched bases: 10. CDR1 SGHKS and CDR2 YYEKEE come from the germline V gene (reference sequence). The CDR3 is 15 amino acids. CDR3 amino acids: CASSVQGGAGQPQHF. As DNA, the CDR3 is TGTGCCAGCAGCGTGCAAGGGGGCGCGGGTCAGCCCCAGCATTTT.

There are a few counts of this clonotype. The V call is TRBV12-3 or TRBV12-4, the J call TRBJ2-2; tentative D call: TRBD1 (6 bases). The CDR3 consists of 14 residues. The V end was cut by 6 bases, the J end by 2 bases, with 10 bases between. The CDR3 spells CASRSTGNTGELFF. CDR3 bases: TGTGCCAGCAGGTCGACAGGAAACACCGGGGAGCTGTTTTTT.

This clonotype appeared a few times. CDR3: CASSLTGGQSYEQYF. DNA of the CDR3: TGCGCCAGCAGCTTGACGGGGGGACAATCCTACGAGCAGTACTTC. This chain joins TRBV5-1 and TRBJ2-7, with D perhaps TRBD2 (7 bases). V gave up 1 base and J gave up 1 base, with 12 bases separating them. Germline V gene sequence: CDR1 SGHRS, CDR2 YFSETQ. The length of the CDR3 is 15 residues. The variable domain in full, completed from reference TRBV5-1 and TRBJ2-7, reads KAGVTQTPRYLIKTRGQQVTLSCSPISGHRSVSWYQQTPGQGLQFLFEYFSETQRNKGNFPGRFSGRQFSNSRSEMNVSTLELGDSALYLCASSLTGGQSYEQYFGPGTRLTVT.

The V call is TRBV20-1, the J call TRBJ1-5, with D possibly being TRBD1 (6 bases). Trimming stripped 0 bases from V and 1 base from J, with 22 bases between. CDR3 length: 19 residues. Germline V gene data show CDR1 as DFQATT and CDR2 as SNEGSKA (reference sequence). The CDR3 sequence: CSARDPTGSPYMSNQPQHF. For the CDR3, the DNA is TGCAGTGCTAGAGATCCCACAGGGTCCCCGTATATGAGCAATCAGCCCCAGCATTTT.

The chain recombines TRBV12-3 or TRBV12-4 with TRBJ1-4; D is perhaps TRBD1 (6 bases). The CDR3 consists of 13 residues. The V gene lost 3 bases and the J gene lost 7 bases, with 9 bases spanning the gap. This chain's CDR3 is CASSLDSTEKLFF. The CDR3 DNA reads TGTGCCAGCAGTTTGGACAGTACTGAAAAACTGTTTTTT.

This clonotype has at least ten counts. The CDR3: CASSFGGTYEQYF. DNA of the CDR3: TGTGCCAGCAGCTTCGGCGGAACCTACGAGCAGTACTTC. V gene TRBV11-2 combines with J gene TRBJ2-7; no reliable D call. The germline CDR1 and CDR2 sequences are SGHAT and FQNNGV. CDR3 length: 13 residues. Trimming took off 3 bases at V and 2 bases at J, with 8 bases between the two ends.

This clonotype was seen only a few times. V and J are TRBV28 and TRBJ2-7; possibly TRBD2 for D (5 bases). Germline CDR1 MDHEN, CDR2 SYDVKM. The CDR3 consists of 15 residues. V gave up 5 bases and J gave up 2 bases, with 16 bases separating them. The CDR3 DNA reads TGTGCCAGCAGTGCTCTTGCGGACTTTCCCTACGAGCAGTACTTC. This translates into CASSALADFPYEQYF.

This clonotype occurred a few times. V is TRBV9 and J is TRBJ2-1; D gene ambiguous. Germline V lookup: CDR1 SGDLS, CDR2 YYNGEE. V shed 4 bases and J shed 5 bases, with 19 bases lying between them. The CDR3 contains 16 residues. Here the CDR3 DNA reads TGTGCCAGCAGCCGAAGGGTGCTCCGGGCCGACAATGAGCAGTTCTTC. The encoded protein is CASSRRVLRADNEQFF.

This clonotype was counted between two and nine times. The chain has TRBV5-1 and TRBJ1-1; D is undetermined. Trimming removed 3 bases from V and 0 bases from J, with 9 bases in between. CDR1 and CDR2 (germline): SGHRS, YFSETQ. CDR3 length equals 14 residues. CDR3 amino acids: CASSSTVMNTEAFF. CDR3 DNA sequence: TGCGCCAGCAGCTCAACCGTCATGAACACTGAAGCTTTCTTT.

The genes are TRBV6-5 and TRBJ2-2, with D tentatively TRBD1 (6 bases). Germline assignment: CDR1 MNHEY and CDR2 SVGAGI. The CDR3 is 16 residues long. V lost 3 bases, J lost 4 bases, and 15 bases lay in between. The chain's CDR3 is CASSYYQGRGTGELFF. For the CDR3, the DNA is TGTGCCAGCAGTTATTACCAGGGGCGAGGCACCGGGGAGCTGTTTTTT.

This clonotype was detected only once. The chain is built from TRBV20-1 and TRBJ2-4, with D maybe TRBD2 (6 bases). The CDR3 extends over 13 amino acids. In germline, CDR1 is DFQATT, CDR2 SNEGSKA (reference sequence). The V and J ends lost 3 bases and 8 bases respectively, with 14 bases between them. The CDR3 DNA sequence: TGCAGTGCTAGGGGTCCGGGAGCGGACATTCAGTACTTC. This codes for CSARGPGADIQYF.

The rearrangement links TRBV5-1 to TRBJ2-7; 10 bases agree with TRBD1. The CDR3 has 15 amino acids. Looked up from germline, CDR1 is SGHRS and CDR2 is YFSETQ. Losses at the gene ends were 4 bases for V and 3 bases for J; bases not matched to a gene: 7. This CDR3 reads CASSVTGGSGYEQYF. The CDR3 DNA follows: TGCGCCAGCAGCGTGACAGGGGGCTCTGGCTACGAGCAGTACTTC.

In its sample, this clonotype was seen a few times. The chain recombines TRBV12-3 or TRBV12-4 with TRBJ2-1; D gene uncertain. The CDR3 is made up of 12 amino acids. The V end lost 6 bases, the J end lost 10 bases, and 13 bases lay between the germline ends. The CDR3 DNA reads TGTGCCAGCAGGTTTACCCTAGGGGAGCAGTTCTTC. Translated, it gives CASRFTLGEQFF.

The V gene is TRBV12-3 or TRBV12-4, the J gene TRBJ2-3; D is ambiguous. V lost 1 base to trimming and J lost 2 bases, with 7 bases between them. The CDR3 spans 14 residues. CDR3 DNA: TGTGCCAGCAGTTTAGGCGTCTTCACAGATACGCAGTATTTT. This encodes CASSLGVFTDTQYF.

The chain couples TRBV7-2 to TRBJ2-4; the match to TRBD1 covers 9 bases. The V gene end was trimmed by 5 bases and the J gene end by 0 bases; junction bases not matched to a gene: 5. The length of the CDR3 is 16 residues. Germline assignment: CDR1 SGHTA and CDR2 FQGNSA. This CDR3 reads CASSGDRVLAKNIQYF. The CDR3 DNA reads TGTGCCAGCAGCGGGGACAGGGTCCTAGCCAAAAACATTCAGTACTTC.

The chain uses TRBV2 and TRBJ1-1, with D unresolved. The V and J ends lost 7 bases and 1 base respectively, with 10 bases between them. Germline V gene sequence: CDR1 SNHLY, CDR2 FYNNEI. This CDR3 comprises 13 residues. The CDR3 sequence is CASIIEANTEAFF. The CDR3, as DNA: TGTGCCAGCATAATCGAAGCGAACACTGAAGCTTTCTTT.

The chain joins TRBV9 to TRBJ1-4, with 7 bases aligning to TRBD1. This CDR3 has 15 amino acids. V shed 3 bases and J 4 bases; nucleotides not matched to a gene: 6. Germline V lookup: CDR1 SGDLS, CDR2 YYNGEE. Written as DNA, the CDR3 is TGTGCCAGCAGCGCCCGGGACAGCCGTAATGAAAAACTGTTTTTT. As protein: CASSARDSRNEKLFF.

The chain couples TRBV6-1 to TRBJ2-1; 10 bases line up with TRBD2. Germline V CDR1 and CDR2: MNHNS, SASEGT. The CDR3 consists of 15 residues. The V gene end was trimmed by 5 bases and the J gene end by 3 bases; junction bases not matched to a gene: 4. The CDR3 DNA is TGTGCCAGCAGTAGCGGGGGGGCTGTCTACAATGAGCAGTTCTTC. Protein product: CASSSGGAVYNEQFF.